The 25 T cell receptor beta chains below come from one sample, sequenced in a study of control samples from healthy donors and cancer patients. Measured with immunoSEQ multiplex PCR; TCRdb has only the in-frame clones, and not every one. The table lists approximately 76,000 clones, 75% to 85% of them singletons, with roughly 12% in the top ten. The specimen sequenced was PBMCs. Source of these receptors: a man in his 60s with head and neck cancer.

The chain couples TRBV6-5 to TRBJ1-1, with D uncertain. This CDR3 contains 13 residues. V lost 3 bases to trimming and J lost 5 bases, with 10 bases between them. In germline, CDR1 is MNHEY, CDR2 SVGAGI. The CDR3 protein is CASSYWMGTEAFF. The CDR3 bases are TGTGCCAGCAGTTATTGGATGGGGACTGAAGCTTTCTTT.

CDR3 in amino acids: CAIRDTQGTEAFF. In DNA, the CDR3 is TGTGCCATCAGGGACACCCAAGGCACTGAAGCTTTCTTT. The V call is TRBV10-3, the J call TRBJ1-1; possibly TRBD1 for D (5 bases). The CDR3 runs 13 residues. V was pared by 6 bases and J by 4 bases, with 12 bases between. Looked up from germline, CDR1 is ENHRY and CDR2 is SYGVKD.

This clone turned up a few times. The rearrangement links TRBV2 to TRBJ2-7, with D unclear. This CDR3 has 11 amino acids. Trimming pared 5 bases from V and 3 bases from J, leaving 5 bases between. Germline V gene sequence: CDR1 SNHLY, CDR2 FYNNEI. CDR3 bases: TGTGCCAGCAGTTACAACTACGAGCAGTACTTC. Its protein product is CASSYNYEQYF.

The CDR3 sequence is CATSRDLREQYF. For the CDR3, the DNA is TGTGCCACCAGCAGAGATTTGCGAGAGCAGTACTTC. The V call is TRBV15, the J call TRBJ2-7, with D unresolved. The germline gives CDR1 LNHNV, CDR2 YYDKDF (reference sequence). This CDR3 is built from 12 residues. Between the trimmed V and J ends, which lost 0 bases and 7 bases, there was a span of 7 bases.

The J gene is TRBJ2-1, the V gene TRBV11-2, with 10 bases aligning to TRBD2. CDR1 and CDR2 (germline): SGHAT, FQNNGV. This CDR3 comprises 15 residues. J lost 2 bases, V lost 4 bases, and 2 bases had no gene match. The CDR3 loop is CASSSLAGPYNEQFF. CDR3 DNA sequence: TGTGCCAGCAGCTCACTAGCGGGACCCTACAATGAGCAGTTCTTC. Drawing the rest from reference TRBV11-2 and TRBJ2-1, the complete variable domain is EAGVAQSPRYKIIEKRQSVAFWCNPISGHATLYWYQQILGQGPKLLIQFQNNGVVDDSQLPKDRFSAERLKGVDSTLKIQPAKLEDSAVYLCASSSLAGPYNEQFFGPGTRLTVL.

The chain couples TRBV28 to TRBJ2-7, with D unclear. Germline CDR1 and CDR2: MDHEN and SYDVKM. Trimming took off 7 bases at V and 5 bases at J, with 15 bases between the two ends. The CDR3 covers 13 residues. In DNA form, the CDR3 reads TGTGCCAGCACCGAAGCGCCTATCCACGAGCAGTACTTC. Protein: CASTEAPIHEQYF.

CDR3 coding DNA: TGTGCCTGGGAGGGGGTTTCCGAGCAGTACTTC. Encoded protein: CAWEGVSEQYF. The chain joins TRBV30 to TRBJ2-7; D perhaps matches TRBD1 (6 bases). Germline assignment: CDR1 GTSNPN and CDR2 SVGIG (reference sequence). The V gene lost 5 bases and the J gene lost 6 bases, with 11 bases spanning the gap. The CDR3 spans 11 residues.

This clone occurred a few times. The chain recombines TRBV10-2 with TRBJ2-5; D ambiguous. The CDR3 extends over 13 amino acids. V was pared by 4 bases and J by 1 base, with 7 bases between. Per the germline V gene, CDR1 is WSHSY and CDR2 is SAAADI. DNA for the CDR3: TGCGCCAGCAGTGTAAATCCCCAAGAGACCCAGTACTTC. Residues: CASSVNPQETQYF.

V usage is TRBV7-9 and J usage is TRBJ1-3; a weak D match, TRBD1 (5 bases). The ends were cut back, 5 bases at V and 1 base at J, with 12 bases in the middle. In germline, CDR1 is SEHNR, CDR2 FQNEAQ (reference sequence). The CDR3 totals 15 residues. The CDR3 bases are TGTGCCAGCAGCATTAGACAGCTATCTGGAAACACCATATATTTT. Translated, it gives CASSIRQLSGNTIYF.

The chain recombines TRBV6-5 with TRBJ1-5; D remains unclear. V lost 5 bases and J 3 bases, leaving 14 bases between the germline ends. The CDR3 is made up of 15 amino acids. The germline V gene encodes CDR1 MNHEY and CDR2 SVGAGI. For the CDR3, the DNA is TGTGCCAGCAGTCCCTCGGGTTGGGACAATCAGCCCCAGCATTTT. This codes for CASSPSGWDNQPQHF.

The rearrangement joins TRBV10-3 to TRBJ2-1, with D possibly being TRBD1 or TRBD2 (5 bases each). V lost 0 bases and J lost 5, with 8 bases in between. In germline, CDR1 is ENHRY, CDR2 SYGVKD. This CDR3 region has 14 residues. The CDR3 DNA sequence: TGTGCCATCAGTGAGTCGGGACCAAACAATGAGCAGTTCTTC. Protein: CAISESGPNNEQFF.

The table lists this clone with a count of one. The chain carries TRBV15 and TRBJ1-4; D unclear. The CDR3 extends over 16 amino acids. Per germline, CDR1 LNHNV and CDR2 YYDKDF (reference sequence). Trimming left V 1 base short and J 5 bases short, with 14 bases between. CDR3 bases: TGTGCCACCAGCAGAGTCGGGTACGGCAGGAATGAAAAACTGTTTTTT. This codes for CATSRVGYGRNEKLFF.

J is TRBJ2-2 and V is TRBV5-1; 11 nucleotides line up with TRBD2. Germline V gene data show CDR1 as SGHRS and CDR2 as YFSETQ. The CDR3 covers 17 residues. The V gene end was trimmed by 0 bases and the J gene end by 6 bases; junction bases not matched to a gene: 7. The CDR3 DNA is TGCGCCAGCAGCTTGGCTACTAGCGGGAGATGGGCCGGGGAGCTGTTTTTT. It encodes CASSLATSGRWAGELFF. Full variable domain (outside the CDR3, taken from reference TRBV5-1 and TRBJ2-2): KAGVTQTPRYLIKTRGQQVTLSCSPISGHRSVSWYQQTPGQGLQFLFEYFSETQRNKGNFPGRFSGRQFSNSRSEMNVSTLELGDSALYLCASSLATSGRWAGELFFGEGSRLTVL.

The chain has TRBV4-1 and TRBJ2-7; D is possibly TRBD1 (6 bases). Germline V gives CDR1 MGHRA, CDR2 YSYEKL. This CDR3 contains 15 residues. Deletions cut 3 bases from V and 2 bases from J, with 14 bases between. The chain's CDR3 is CASSHTAGDPYEQYF. The CDR3 DNA sequence: TGCGCCAGCAGCCACACGGCAGGGGACCCCTACGAGCAGTACTTC.

The J gene is TRBJ1-1, the V gene TRBV2; the D is unclear. The CDR3 consists of 11 residues. The V gene's germline CDR1 is SNHLY and CDR2 FYNNEI. Trimming cost V 6 bases and J 4 bases, with 6 bases left between them. DNA for the CDR3: TGTGCCAGCAGAAAGGGCACTGAAGCTTTCTTT. This encodes CASRKGTEAFF.

The rearrangement joins TRBV29-1 to TRBJ2-7, with TRBD2 matching 7 bases. Germline CDR1 is SQVTM and CDR2 is ANQGSEA. Trimming removed 3 bases from V and 2 bases from J; junction bases left unmatched: 7. The CDR3 totals 14 residues. The CDR3 sequence: CSVDGGSTAYEQYF. The CDR3 DNA reads as TGCAGCGTTGATGGCGGGAGTACCGCCTACGAGCAGTACTTC.

The V gene is TRBV24-1, the J gene TRBJ2-3; a weak D match, TRBD1 (6 bases). This CDR3 spans 16 amino acids. The germline V gene has CDR1 KGHDR and CDR2 SFDVKD. Deletions cut 7 bases from V and 1 base from J, with 17 bases between. CDR3 in DNA: TGTGCCACCAGCCCAGGGATCAAGGGGGGCACAGATACGCAGTATTTT. Amino acids: CATSPGIKGGTDTQYF.

The chain recombines TRBV5-5 with TRBJ2-3, with D tentatively TRBD2 (5 bases). CDR1 is SGHKS, CDR2 YYEKEE, per germline (reference sequence). V was shortened by 5 bases and J by 1 base, with 17 bases between the two germline ends. The CDR3 is 16 residues long. DNA for the CDR3: TGTGCCAGCAGTTATGCGAGCGGCCGGGGCACAGATACGCAGTATTTT. It encodes CASSYASGRGTDTQYF.

This clone was counted between two and nine times. J is TRBJ2-1 and V is TRBV7-9; D ambiguous. There are 15 residues in the CDR3. The ends were cut back, 3 bases at V and 5 bases at J, with 14 bases in the middle. Germline loops: CDR1 SEHNR, CDR2 FQNEAQ (reference sequence). The CDR3 nucleotides are TGTGCCAGCAGCTTGTCCACTCAAAGGAACAATGAGCAGTTCTTC. It translates to CASSLSTQRNNEQFF.

The chain is built from TRBV5-1 and TRBJ2-2; TRBD1 is a possible D gene (6 bases). CDR1 SGHRS and CDR2 YFSETQ come from the germline V gene. The length of the CDR3 is 15 residues. V was shortened by 4 bases and J by 0 bases, with 10 bases between the two germline ends. The CDR3 sequence is CASSLRGANTGELFF. In DNA, the CDR3 is TGCGCCAGCAGCCTCAGGGGCGCGAACACCGGGGAGCTGTTTTTT.

Here the CDR3 reads CASSPGGPYNEQFF. The CDR3 DNA is TGCGCCAGCAGCCCGGGGGGTCCCTACAATGAGCAGTTCTTC. The chain recombines TRBV5-1 with TRBJ2-1; 7 positions match TRBD2. Germline V gene lookup returns CDR1 SGHRS and CDR2 YFSETQ. The trim removed 4 bases at V and 2 bases at J, leaving 3 bases unmatched. The CDR3 loop spans 14 amino acids.

V is TRBV18 and J is TRBJ2-5; 7 nucleotides line up with TRBD2. Per the germline V gene, CDR1 is KGHSH and CDR2 is LQKENI. The length of the CDR3 is 14 residues. J gave up 6 bases and V 3 bases, and 7 bases lay outside the gene matches. In DNA, the CDR3 is TGTGCCAGCTCACCCCCCGGGAGGATCCAGACCCAGTACTTC. Translation: CASSPPGRIQTQYF.

This clone came up once. This sequence joins TRBV11-3 and TRBJ1-1; 7 bases line up with TRBD1. CDR1 is SGHNT, CDR2 YENEEA, per germline. The J segment lost 1 base and the V segment lost 5 bases, leaving 4 bases of the junction unmatched. This CDR3 region has 14 residues. The CDR3 reads CASSVQGTNTEAFF. CDR3 bases: TGTGCCAGCAGCGTACAGGGGACGAACACTGAAGCTTTCTTT. Based on the CDR3 plus reference TRBV11-3 and TRBJ1-1, the full variable domain is EAGVVQSPRYKIIEKKQPVAFWCNPISGHNTLYWYLQNLGQGPELLIRYENEEAVDDSQLPKDRFSAERLKGVDSTLKIQPAELGDSAVYLCASSVQGTNTEAFFGQGTRLTVV.

The chain is built from TRBV2 and TRBJ2-2; 13 bases line up with TRBD2. Trimming took 3 bases from V and 5 from J; bases not matched to a gene: 0. Germline V lookup: CDR1 SNHLY, CDR2 FYNNEI. CDR3 length equals 15 residues. The CDR3 sequence is CASSEGLAGTGELFF. The DNA for the CDR3 is TGTGCCAGCAGTGAGGGACTAGCGGGAACCGGGGAGCTGTTTTTT.

This rearrangement joins TRBV30 to TRBJ1-6, with 7 bases lining up with TRBD1. CDR1 and CDR2 from the germline V gene are GTSNPN and SVGIG (reference sequence). This CDR3 region has 12 residues. Unmatched junction bases numbered 1, after V lost 5 bases and J lost 6 bases. DNA for the CDR3: TGTGCCTGGGGGACAGCTAATTCACCCCTCCACTTT. Protein sequence: CAWGTANSPLHF.